A selection of T cell receptor beta chains follows, all from one sample in a study of shared clonotypes between healthy human individuals. Produced via immunoSEQ multiplex PCR; TCRdb's table is partial and in-frame only. This sample carries around 2.5 million clones, over 85% of them seen once, and the ten largest clones take approximately 0.36%. The sequencing sample was made of naive CD4+ T cells from PBMCs. All receptors come from a man aged 18-30 years in good health. Some clones in this sample may be carry-over from other donors' samples. The CDR3 runs from the conserved cysteine through the conserved F or W. Each record gives: CDR3 DNA, CDR3 protein, D gene, J gene, clone size, V gene. The D gene is left open where the match is weak. Expanded clones get a size class; other rows say once, few or many, or leave the size out.

TGTGCCAGTAGCCAAGGGACAGGGGGCACTGAAGCTTTCTTT | CASSQGTGGTEAFF | TRBD1 | TRBJ1-1 | NA | TRBV19
TGTGCCAGCAGTGAAGTTAAGAGCTCCTACAATGAGCAGTTCTTC | CASSEVKSSYNEQFF | NA | TRBJ2-1 | once | TRBV6-1
TGCGCCAGCAGCGCCCGGACGGCGGGGGAGACCCAGTACTTC | CASSARTAGETQYF | NA | TRBJ2-5 | NA | TRBV5-1
TGTGCCTGGAAAAGGTGGGTTTACACTGAAGCTTTCTTT | CAWKRWVYTEAFF | NA | TRBJ1-1 | few | TRBV30
TGTGCCAGCTCACCAACGCGGGAGGCCACTTTCTCCTACGAGCAGTACTTC | CASSPTREATFSYEQYF | TRBD2 | TRBJ2-7 | NA | TRBV18
TGTGCCAGCAGCTCTATCACCGGGGAGCTGTTTTTT | CASSSITGELFF | NA | TRBJ2-2 | few | TRBV11-2
TGTGCCAGCAGCTTACGCCTGCACACTGAAGCTTTCTTT | CASSLRLHTEAFF | NA | TRBJ1-1 | NA | TRBV11-3
TGTGCCAGTAGTATAGGAGGGAAGGTTCGGAACACTGAAGCTTTCTTT | CASSIGGKVRNTEAFF | NA | TRBJ1-1 | NA | TRBV19
TGTGCCACCAGCAGAGGCTGGGGTTACGAGCAGTACTTC | CATSRGWGYEQYF | NA | TRBJ2-7 | NA | TRBV15
TGTGCCAGCAGCGTCGGGACAGGCTATGGCTACACCTTC | CASSVGTGYGYTF | TRBD1 | TRBJ1-2 | NA | TRBV7-2
TGTGCCAGCCTCGATGAGACCCAGTACTTC | CASLDETQYF | NA | TRBJ2-5 | NA | TRBV7-2
TGTGCCAGCACCCTACCGGGACTAGCGGGAGAGACCCAGTACTTC | CASTLPGLAGETQYF | TRBD2 | TRBJ2-5 | NA | TRBV6-1
TGTGCCAGCAGCAACGGGTTCACAGATACGCAGTATTTT | CASSNGFTDTQYF | NA | TRBJ2-3 | NA | TRBV28
TGTGCCAGCAGCCAAGGAATCAGGGCCAGTGGCTACACCTTC | CASSQGIRASGYTF | NA | TRBJ1-2 | NA | TRBV14
TGTGCCAGCAGCCTCGGACAGGACGGAAGCAATGAGCAGTTCTTC | CASSLGQDGSNEQFF | TRBD1 | TRBJ2-1 | once | TRBV5-4
TGTGCCAGCAGCTTAGGGTGGGGCAGAGGGAACACTGAAGCTTTCTTT | CASSLGWGRGNTEAFF | NA | TRBJ1-1 | NA | TRBV11-2
TGTGCCAGCAGCCAGACGGGGAACACCGGGGAGCTGTTTTTT | CASSQTGNTGELFF | NA | TRBJ2-2 | NA | TRBV28
TGTGCCAGCAGCTCCTCGCAGGCCCTGGGAGAGACCCAGTACTTC | CASSSSQALGETQYF | NA | TRBJ2-5 | once | TRBV7-3
TGCGCCAGCAGCCGACTAGCGGGAGGCAATGAGCAGTTCTTC | CASSRLAGGNEQFF | TRBD2 | TRBJ2-1 | NA | TRBV10-2
TGTGCCTGGAGCCTAACCGGGACGAGAAATGAAAAACTGTTTTTT | CAWSLTGTRNEKLFF | NA | TRBJ1-4 | once | TRBV30
TGCAGCGTTGGTAGTCCGGGACAAGTTTCGGAGACCCAGTACTTC | CSVGSPGQVSETQYF | NA | TRBJ2-5 | NA | TRBV29-1
TGTGCCTGGAATATCGGGGCGGGGGCAGGGTACGAGCAGTACTTC | CAWNIGAGAGYEQYF | NA | TRBJ2-7 | NA | TRBV30
TGTGCCAGTAAAGACTCTGGACACCCACGCACTGAAGCTTTCTTT | CASKDSGHPRTEAFF | NA | TRBJ1-1 | few | TRBV19
TGCGCCAGCAGCTTGGATCGTCTAGCGAATGAGCAGTTCTTC | CASSLDRLANEQFF | NA | TRBJ2-1 | NA | TRBV5-1
TGTGCCAGCAGCTTGGTAGGGGTCTCCAAAAACATTCAGTACTTC | CASSLVGVSKNIQYF | NA | TRBJ2-4 | NA | TRBV5-6
TGTGCCAGCCGAATGGACAGGGGAAGTACGCAGTATTTT | CASRMDRGSTQYF | TRBD1 | TRBJ2-3 | NA | TRBV6-5
TGTGCCAGCAGTCCCTCGTGGAGGGAGGCGTACAATGAGCAGTTCTTC | CASSPSWREAYNEQFF | NA | TRBJ2-1 | NA | TRBV27
TGTGCCAGCACCGCTGGGGGAGGGAAGCACGAGCAGTACTTC | CASTAGGGKHEQYF | TRBD2 | TRBJ2-7 | NA | TRBV27
TGTGCCAGCTCACCTGGACTCCCGCCAGAGACCCAGTACTTC | CASSPGLPPETQYF | NA | TRBJ2-5 | NA | TRBV18
TGCGCCAGCAGCCCGGGACTCGTTTCCTACGAGCAGTACTTC | CASSPGLVSYEQYF | NA | TRBJ2-7 | NA | TRBV5-1
TGTGCCAGCAGCTTGGGGACAGTTAACTATGGCTACACCTTC | CASSLGTVNYGYTF | TRBD1 | TRBJ1-2 | NA | TRBV7-2
TGTGCCAGCAGCACCCAGGAGGGGGCCGGCTACACCTTC | CASSTQEGAGYTF | TRBD1 | TRBJ1-2 | NA | TRBV7-9
TGTGCTTGGACAGGGAACACCGGGGAGCTGTTTTTT | CAWTGNTGELFF | TRBD1 | TRBJ2-2 | NA | TRBV30
TGTGCCAGCAGTTCAGGACGCTACAATGAGCAGTTCTTC | CASSSGRYNEQFF | NA | TRBJ2-1 | NA | TRBV28
TGTGCCAGCAGCGTTCCGGGACAGAGGGTCTACGAGCAGTACTTC | CASSVPGQRVYEQYF | TRBD1 | TRBJ2-7 | NA | TRBV28
TGTGCCAGCAGCCATATCCGGACAGACACGCGGGGTTACGAGCAGTACTTC | CASSHIRTDTRGYEQYF | NA | TRBJ2-7 | NA | TRBV11-2
TGTGCCAGCAGTGATCTCGGGGAGCTGTTTTTT | CASSDLGELFF | NA | TRBJ2-2 | NA | TRBV11-1
TGCAGCGTTGGGACTAGAGTGAGCACAGATACGCAGTATTTT | CSVGTRVSTDTQYF | TRBD2 | TRBJ2-3 | NA | TRBV29-1
TGTGCCAGCCAACCCGGGAATAGCAATCAGCCCCAGCATTTT | CASQPGNSNQPQHF | NA | TRBJ1-5 | NA | TRBV28
TGTGCCTGGAGTGTTACACTCGGCTATGGCTACACCTTC | CAWSVTLGYGYTF | NA | TRBJ1-2 | NA | TRBV30
TGTGCCAGCAGCCCAGACAGATTAGGGGAGGAAAAACTGTTTTTT | CASSPDRLGEEKLFF | NA | TRBJ1-4 | NA | TRBV9
TGTGCCAGCAGCGGGACTAGCGGGCATCCAGGGGGTGAGCAGTTCTTC | CASSGTSGHPGGEQFF | TRBD2 | TRBJ2-1 | NA | TRBV7-6
TGTGCCAGCAGTTACAGCAGGGGGCTAGGTGGCTACACCTTC | CASSYSRGLGGYTF | TRBD1 | TRBJ1-2 | NA | TRBV6-5
TGTGCCAGCAGCCTTTCGACTAGCGGGAGTCGCGAGCAGTACTTC | CASSLSTSGSREQYF | TRBD2 | TRBJ2-7 | once | TRBV28
TGTGCCAGCAGCCGGGACAGACCCTACGAGCAGTACTTC | CASSRDRPYEQYF | TRBD1 | TRBJ2-7 | NA | TRBV2
TGCGCCAGCAGCCTTGGGACAGGGGTTAGCGGGGAGCTGTTTTTT | CASSLGTGVSGELFF | TRBD1 | TRBJ2-2 | NA | TRBV4-1
TGTGCCAGCAGTTTAACGCTCAATCAGCCCCAGCATTTT | CASSLTLNQPQHF | NA | TRBJ1-5 | NA | TRBV28
TGTGCTTCTGGCAGGGGCTCTGGAAACACCATATATTTT | CASGRGSGNTIYF | NA | TRBJ1-3 | NA | TRBV19